This TCR beta chain was observed in a study of blood T cells in healthy people across ages. Broader study findings: The study lacked donor CMV status, which possibly confounded expanded clonotype changes. One million T cells yielded diversity estimates that were considered underestimates. With unsorted PBMCs, a conclusive comparison of naive versus antigen-experienced cells was not possible. In these data, TCR beta diversity tracked strongly with naive T cell percentage.

A J-beta primer mix and a sample-barcoded 5' primer were used in a second PCR of about 7 to 12 cycles. TCRdb called the 5' RACE reads again in MiXCR, with one record for every CDR3 protein. The sample includes approximately 770,000 distinct CDR3 sequences, roughly 64% of them seen just once. With regard to this clonotype: Its matching antigen is unknown.

Germline V gives CDR1 LGHNA, CDR2 YNFKEQ. This CDR3 is 16 amino acids long. V shed 0 bases and J shed 9 bases, with 18 bases lying between them. Source material: blood. This TCR was sampled from a man aged 30 to 45 in good health. The chain employs TRBV4-2 and TRBJ2-1; weak D call: TRBD2 (6 bases). This CDR3 is CASSQEEGTRGTEQFF. DNA of the CDR3: TGTGCCAGCAGCCAAGAGGAGGGGACCCGAGGGACTGAGCAGTTCTTC.